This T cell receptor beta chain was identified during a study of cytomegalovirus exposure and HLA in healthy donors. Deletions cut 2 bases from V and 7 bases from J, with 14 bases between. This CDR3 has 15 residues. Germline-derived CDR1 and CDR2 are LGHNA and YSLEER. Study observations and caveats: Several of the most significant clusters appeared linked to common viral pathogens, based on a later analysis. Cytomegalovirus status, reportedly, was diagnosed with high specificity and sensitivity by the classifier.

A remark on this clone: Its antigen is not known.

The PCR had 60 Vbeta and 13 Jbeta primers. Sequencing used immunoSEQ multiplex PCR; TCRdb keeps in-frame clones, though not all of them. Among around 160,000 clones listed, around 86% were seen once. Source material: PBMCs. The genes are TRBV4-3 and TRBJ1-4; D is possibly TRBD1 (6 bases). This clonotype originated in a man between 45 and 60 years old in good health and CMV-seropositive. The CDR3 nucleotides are TGCGCCAGCAGCCAATCGACAGGAGTTCCTGAAAAACTGTTTTTT. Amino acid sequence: CASSQSTGVPEKLFF.